The 17 T cell receptor beta chains below all came from one sample that was sequenced in a study of cytomegalovirus exposure and HLA in healthy donors. The PCR had 60 Vbeta and 13 Jbeta primers. The protocol was immunoSEQ multiplex PCR, while the TCRdb copy is restricted to in-frame clones and leaves out a portion. The profile shows 150,000 or so clones, just under 75% of them singletons. The sample was PBMCs. The source of these receptors is a woman between 18 and 29 years old in good health and CMV-seronegative.

This clone was seen only once. The chain links TRBV11-2 to TRBJ1-2; D unclear. The CDR3 runs 13 residues. Germline V gene lookup returns CDR1 SGHAT and CDR2 FQNNGV. The V gene lost 0 bases and the J gene lost 7 bases, with 9 bases spanning the gap. CDR3 sequence: CASSLEGQSGYTF. The CDR3 coding sequence is TGTGCCAGCAGCTTAGAGGGCCAGTCTGGCTACACCTTC.

The V gene is TRBV19, the J gene TRBJ2-2, with a tentative D call TRBD2 (6 bases). CDR1 and CDR2 from the germline V gene are LNHDA and SQIVND (reference sequence). The CDR3 spans 16 residues. Between the trimmed V and J ends, which lost 6 bases and 0 bases, there was a span of 14 bases. The CDR3 nucleotides read TGTGCCAGTAGAAAAGAGCGGGTCGCGAACACCGGGGAGCTGTTTTTT. Amino acid sequence: CASRKERVANTGELFF.

This clone was found a few times. The chain joins TRBV28 to TRBJ1-5, with D maybe TRBD1 (5 bases). This CDR3 has 15 amino acids. Germline CDR1 reads MDHEN; CDR2 reads SYDVKM. The V gene lost 3 bases and the J gene lost 2 bases, with 11 bases spanning the gap. The CDR3 loop is CASSFPGRGNQPQHF. DNA for the CDR3: TGTGCCAGCAGTTTCCCTGGCAGGGGCAATCAGCCCCAGCATTTT.

In regard to this clone: A junction end diverges from the germline sequence, so it may reflect a read error. This rearrangement joins TRBV7-9 to TRBJ1-4, with D possibly being TRBD1 (6 bases). The germline gives CDR1 SEHNR, CDR2 FQNEAQ (reference sequence). The CDR3 is made up of 13 amino acids. The CDR3: CSSSLGGTEKLFF. DNA of the CDR3: TGTTCCAGCAGCTTAGGGGGGACAGAAAAACTGTTTTTT.

This chain connects TRBV11-2 to TRBJ2-5; TRBD2 matches at 8 bases. With 1 base clipped from V and 2 bases from J, the junction kept 9 bases outside the gene matches. Germline-derived CDR1 and CDR2 are SGHAT and FQNNGV. The CDR3 is made up of 17 amino acids. The CDR3 here is CASSLASGSVLQETQYF. The CDR3 coding sequence is TGTGCCAGCAGCTTAGCGAGCGGGAGCGTTTTGCAAGAGACCCAGTACTTC.

The chain combines TRBV6-4 with TRBJ1-2, with D uncertain. The CDR3 has 13 residues. V lost 0 bases, J lost 8 bases, and 10 bases lay in between. From germline, CDR1 is MRHNA and CDR2 SNTAGT. The CDR3 sequence is CASSDSGSGGYTF. CDR3 nucleotides: TGTGCCAGCAGTGACTCGGGAAGCGGGGGCTACACCTTC.

The rearrangement uses TRBV18 and TRBJ2-1; 7 bases match TRBD1. CDR3 length: 17 amino acids. Per the germline V gene, CDR1 is KGHSH and CDR2 is LQKENI. Unmatched junction bases numbered 7, after V lost 0 bases and J lost 2 bases. Here the CDR3 reads CASSPPGQTITYNEQFF. CDR3 coding DNA: TGTGCCAGCTCACCACCGGGACAGACCATAACCTACAATGAGCAGTTCTTC. Supplemented by reference TRBV18 and TRBJ2-1, the full variable domain reads NAGVMQNPRHLVRRRGQEARLRCSPMKGHSHVYWYRQLPEEGLKFMVYLQKENIIDESGMPKERFSAEFPKEGPSILRIQQVVRGDSAAYFCASSPPGQTITYNEQFFGPGTRLTVL.

In DNA, the CDR3 is TGTGCCAGCAGTTACTCCCAGGCCGATAACTATGGCTACACCTTC. It is translated as CASSYSQADNYGYTF. V is TRBV6-5 and J is TRBJ1-2, with D uncertain. This CDR3 region has 15 residues. Germline CDR1 is MNHEY and CDR2 is SVGAGI. Trimming took 0 bases from V and 1 from J, leaving 9 bases between them.

This clone was detected once. The chain recombines TRBV30 with TRBJ2-1; 12 positions match TRBD2. Germline assignment: CDR1 GTSNPN and CDR2 SVGIG (reference sequence). The V gene end was trimmed by 1 base and the J gene end by 7 bases; junction bases not matched to a gene: 5. The CDR3 is 15 residues long. Here the CDR3 DNA reads TGTGCCTGGAGTGCTTGGACTAGCGGGACAAATGAGCAGTTCTTC. This codes for CAWSAWTSGTNEQFF.

This clone was observed a single time. This chain links TRBV6-5 with TRBJ1-5, with TRBD1 as a possible D gene (6 bases). The germline V and J ends were trimmed by 6 bases and 11 bases, with 20 bases remaining between them. This CDR3 has 14 residues. CDR1 is MNHEY and CDR2 is SVGAGI in the germline V gene. In nucleotides, the CDR3 is TGTGCCAGCAGCCGAACAGGGTGGGATTCCGCCCAGCATTTT. The encoded protein is CASSRTGWDSAQHF.

The CDR3 spells CASSHGTGNPINEQFF. CDR3 DNA: TGTGCCAGCAGCCATGGGACAGGTAACCCCATCAATGAGCAGTTCTTC. V and J are TRBV7-9 and TRBJ2-1, with 8 nucleotides matching TRBD1. This CDR3 has 16 residues. CDR1 is SEHNR, CDR2 FQNEAQ, per germline (reference sequence). V was clipped by 5 bases and J by 6 bases; unmatched bases: 12.

The genes are TRBV6-1 and TRBJ1-2; 8 positions match TRBD1. The CDR3 has 14 residues. The germline V gene has CDR1 MNHNS and CDR2 SASEGT. The V segment lost 6 bases and the J segment 2 bases; nucleotides outside the gene matches: 5. CDR3 region: CASRARTGNYGYTF. In nucleotides, the CDR3 is TGTGCCAGCAGAGCCCGGACAGGGAACTATGGCTACACCTTC.

This clone turned up a few times. The V and J genes are TRBV6-5 and TRBJ2-7; possibly TRBD1 for D (5 bases). The CDR3 spans 12 residues. V was clipped by 11 bases and J by 2 bases, with 13 bases between them. CDR1 MNHEY and CDR2 SVGAGI come from the germline V gene. The CDR3 spells CAATDSPYEQYF. CDR3 in DNA: TGTGCCGCGACTGACAGCCCCTACGAGCAGTACTTC.

V usage is TRBV5-8 and J usage is TRBJ2-2; TRBD2 agrees at 7 bases. Germline-derived CDR1 and CDR2 are SGHTS and YDEGEE. Losses at the gene ends were 0 bases for V and 4 bases for J; bases not matched to a gene: 3. The CDR3 consists of 15 residues. CDR3 region: CASSLGTSSTGELFF. CDR3 sequence (DNA): TGTGCCAGCAGCTTGGGGACTAGTAGCACCGGGGAGCTGTTTTTT.

The chain uses TRBV15 and TRBJ1-2; 11 bases match TRBD1. V shed 1 base and J 8 bases; nucleotides not matched to a gene: 9. Germline CDR1 reads LNHNV; CDR2 reads YYDKDF (reference sequence). CDR3 size: 16 residues. The chain's CDR3 is CATSRGRDRGARGYTF. CDR3 in DNA: TGTGCCACCAGCAGAGGTCGGGACAGGGGGGCTAGAGGCTACACCTTC.

This clone was counted a few times. The rearrangement uses TRBV25-1 and TRBJ1-1; no firm D call. This CDR3 comprises 17 residues. Germline CDR1 and CDR2: MGHDK and SYGVNS. V was trimmed by 4 bases and J by 3 bases, leaving 21 bases between them. The CDR3 nucleotides are TGTGCCAGCAGTGGGACTGGGAGGGAAGTTAAGGACACTGAAGCTTTCTTT. Protein: CASSGTGREVKDTEAFF. Together with reference TRBV25-1 and TRBJ1-1, the CDR3 gives the full variable domain: EADIYQTPRYLVIGTGKKITLECSQTMGHDKMYWYQQDPGMELHLIHYSYGVNSTEKGDLSSESTVSRIRTEHFPLTLESARPSHTSQYLCASSGTGREVKDTEAFFGQGTRLTVV.

This chain joins TRBV12-5 and TRBJ1-2; 7 bases match TRBD1. There are 15 residues in the CDR3. Germline values: CDR1 LGHNT, CDR2 FRNRAP. With 5 bases clipped from V and 8 bases from J, the junction kept 14 bases outside the gene matches. The CDR3 DNA sequence: TGTGCTAGTGGTCCACCGACAGGGCCACCCTTAGGCTACACCTTC. This encodes CASGPPTGPPLGYTF.